The sequence of this T cell receptor (beta chain) was determined in a study of post-analysis software for immune sequencing data. Germline lookup yields CDR1 DFQATT and CDR2 SNEGSKA (reference sequence). V dropped 0 bases and J dropped 0; count of bases not matched to a gene: 9. There are 19 residues in the CDR3. Overall study findings and caveats: Four or five TRBV segments (TRBV5-6, TRBV5-1 and TRBV20-1 among them) occurred more frequently in patients than in controls.

This clonotype was recorded a few times. Its antigen is unknown. Prepared TCR beta cDNA libraries contained unique molecular identifiers. In TCRdb, the PCR reads were re-called with MiXCR into one record per CDR3 protein. Of approximately 260,000 distinct CDR3 sequences in the sample, around 34% were seen once. The sample comprised blood. J is TRBJ2-1 and V is TRBV20-1; 12 bases are a match to TRBD2. This receptor was obtained from a girl between 5 and 17 years old with multiple sclerosis. The CDR3 DNA is TGCAGTGCTAGAGATTTGACTAGCGGGAGTCTCGGCTCCTACAATGAGCAGTTCTTC. This sequence encodes CSARDLTSGSLGSYNEQFF.